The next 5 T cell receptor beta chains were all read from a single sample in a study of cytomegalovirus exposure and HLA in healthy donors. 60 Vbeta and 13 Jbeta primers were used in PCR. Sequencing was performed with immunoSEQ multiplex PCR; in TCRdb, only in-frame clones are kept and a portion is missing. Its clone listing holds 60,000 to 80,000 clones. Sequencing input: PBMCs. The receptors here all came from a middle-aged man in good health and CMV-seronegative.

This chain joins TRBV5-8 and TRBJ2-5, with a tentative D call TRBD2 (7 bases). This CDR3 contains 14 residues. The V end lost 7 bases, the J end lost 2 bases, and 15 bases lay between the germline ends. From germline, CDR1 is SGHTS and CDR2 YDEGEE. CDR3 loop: CASGGGRGQETQYF. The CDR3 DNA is TGTGCCAGCGGGGGCGGGAGAGGGCAAGAGACCCAGTACTTC. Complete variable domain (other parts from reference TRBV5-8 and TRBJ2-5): EAGVTQSPTHLIKTRGQQATLRCSPISGHTSVYWYQQALGLGLQFLLWYDEGEERNRGNFPPRFSGRQFPNYSSELNVNALELEDSALYLCASGGGRGQETQYFGPGTRLLVL.

The CDR3 nucleotides are TGTGCCAGCAATTACAGGGGCAATCAAGAGACCCAGTACTTC. This translates into CASNYRGNQETQYF. This chain joins TRBV6-1 and TRBJ2-5; 7 bases match TRBD1. V shed 7 bases, J shed 2 bases, and the junction held 7 bases outside the gene matches. CDR3 size: 14 residues. CDR1 MNHNS and CDR2 SASEGT come from the germline V gene.

CDR3 protein: CASSGPEAYEQYF. Written as DNA, the CDR3 is TGTGCCAGCAGTGGGCCAGAAGCCTACGAGCAGTACTTC. The chain employs TRBV2 and TRBJ2-7; D remains ambiguous. Trimming removed 4 bases at V and 2 bases at J, with 9 bases between. The CDR3 is 13 residues long. From germline, CDR1 is SNHLY and CDR2 FYNNEI.

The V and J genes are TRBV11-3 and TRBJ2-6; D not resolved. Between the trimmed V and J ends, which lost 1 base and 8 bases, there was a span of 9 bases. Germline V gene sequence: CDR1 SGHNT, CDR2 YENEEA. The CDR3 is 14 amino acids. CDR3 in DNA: TGTGCCAGCAGCTTAGGCAGGTCTTCCAACGTCCTGACTTTC. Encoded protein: CASSLGRSSNVLTF.

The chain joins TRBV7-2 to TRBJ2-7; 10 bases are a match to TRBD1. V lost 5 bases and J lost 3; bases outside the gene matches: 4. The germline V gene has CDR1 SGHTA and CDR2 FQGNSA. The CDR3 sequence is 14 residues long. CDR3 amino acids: CASSPGTGVYEQYF. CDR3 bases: TGTGCCAGCAGCCCCGGGACAGGGGTCTACGAGCAGTACTTC.